This T cell receptor beta chain was captured in a study of blood T cell repertoires in COVID-19. Original processing notes: Nucleated cell counts were estimated from reference gene primer amplification. Assay used: immunoSEQ multiplex PCR; TCRdb lists only in-frame clones, some missing. D and trimming come from the DNA, and the V and J calls and clone size come from that table. The repertoire consists of around 110,000 clones, with 82% occurring once and the leading ten covering roughly 7.1%. The CDR3 covers 16 residues. Germline V gives CDR1 SGHRS, CDR2 YFSETQ. Deletions cut 0 bases from V and 5 bases from J, with 17 bases between.

The sequence was collected from a man in his sixties or seventies with active or convalescent COVID-19. V and J are TRBV5-1 and TRBJ2-5; the D gene is possibly TRBD1 (5 bases). The material sequenced was peripheral blood. The CDR3 here is CASSLAPQTVLETQYF. The CDR3 DNA reads as TGCGCCAGCAGCTTGGCGCCCCAGACAGTCTTGGAGACCCAGTACTTC.